The 11 T cell receptor beta chains below were found in one sample sequenced in a study of cytomegalovirus exposure and HLA in healthy donors (dated by TCRdb to about 2017). The protocol used for the library was the immunoSEQ multiplex PCR assay. For the multiplex PCR, a mixture combining 60 forward primers for TCR Vbeta segments and 13 reverse primers for TCR Jbeta segments was used. In TCRdb, the immuneACCESS table is reduced to in-frame sequences with V and J assigned. These tables do not hold every clone; where another copy was compared, an unresolved V gene accounts for under half, and the others remain unexplained. The sample table contains tens of thousands of clones; only one count was recorded for 60% to 75% of them. Clones ranked in the top ten supply about 20% of the sample. The specimen sequenced was PBMCs. These TCRs come from a man aged 40-55 years in good health and CMV-seropositive.

This clone was picked up a small number of times. This chain joins TRBV7-8 and TRBJ1-5; no clear D. V lost 3 bases and J lost 3, with 3 bases in between. Germline CDR1 reads SGHVS; CDR2 reads FQNEAQ. CDR3 length: 12 residues. The CDR3 DNA follows: TGTGCCAGCAGCTTCCTCAATCAGCCCCAGCATTTT. This translates into CASSFLNQPQHF.

This clone was detected only a few times. The J gene is TRBJ1-4, the V gene TRBV11-3; perhaps TRBD1 as D (5 bases). Deletions cut 1 base from V and 0 bases from J, with 9 bases between. Germline V gene sequence: CDR1 SGHNT, CDR2 YENEEA. The CDR3 sequence is 16 residues long. The CDR3 DNA is TGTGCCAGCAGCTTAGGGGGCGCACCAACTAATGAAAAACTGTTTTTT. It yields the protein CASSLGGAPTNEKLFF.

This chain connects TRBV28 to TRBJ2-7, with D perhaps TRBD2 (6 bases). The CDR3 sequence is 12 residues long. Trimming removed 3 bases at V and 3 bases at J, with 6 bases between. Per germline, CDR1 MDHEN and CDR2 SYDVKM. The DNA for the CDR3 is TGTGCCAGCAGTTTGGGGGGCTACGAGCAGTACTTC. Its protein is CASSLGGYEQYF.

The CDR3 loop reads CASSPPTGANEQFF. In nucleotides, the CDR3 is TGTGCCAGCAGCCCCCCCACAGGGGCCAATGAGCAGTTCTTC. This chain connects TRBV6-5 to TRBJ2-1; 7 bases fit TRBD1. V was clipped by 6 bases and J by 6 bases; unmatched bases: 8. Germline V lookup: CDR1 MNHEY, CDR2 SVGAGI. This CDR3 comprises 14 residues.

The chain uses TRBV2 and TRBJ1-4; perhaps TRBD1 as D (5 bases). V was shortened by 2 bases and J by 4 bases, with 14 bases between the two germline ends. The CDR3 is made up of 16 amino acids. From germline, CDR1 is SNHLY and CDR2 FYNNEI. CDR3 in amino acids: CASSELPTEINEKLFF. CDR3 sequence (DNA): TGTGCCAGCAGTGAACTGCCGACAGAAATTAATGAAAAACTGTTTTTT. Combining the CDR3 with reference TRBV2 and TRBJ1-4 gives the whole variable domain EPEVTQTPSHQVTQMGQEVILRCVPISNHLYFYWYRQILGQKVEFLVSFYNNEISEKSEIFDDQFSVERPDGSNFTLKIRSTKLEDSAMYFCASSELPTEINEKLFFGSGTQLSVL.

The sample holds one count of this clone. The chain joins TRBV5-8 to TRBJ2-1; possible D gene TRBD2, 6 bases. Germline values: CDR1 SGHTS, CDR2 YDEGEE. This CDR3 contains 14 residues. V was pared by 10 bases and J by 2 bases, with 16 bases between. This chain's CDR3 is CAGTSRLAYNEQFF. In DNA form, the CDR3 reads TGTGCCGGAACTAGCCGGTTGGCCTACAATGAGCAGTTCTTC.

This clone was seen only once. The CDR3 region has the DNA TGTGCCAGCCAATATACCTCCAGGGATCATGAAAAACTGTTTTTT. Translation: CASQYTSRDHEKLFF. The V call is TRBV11-1, the J call TRBJ1-4; a possible D gene is TRBD1 (5 bases). There are 15 residues in the CDR3. Germline CDR1 is SGHAT and CDR2 is FQDESV (reference sequence). With 8 bases removed from V and 6 bases from J, the gap between germline ends came to 19 bases.

V and J are TRBV11-3 and TRBJ1-1; TRBD1 aligns across 10 bases. The V segment lost 5 bases and the J segment 4 bases; nucleotides outside the gene matches: 10. Germline V CDR1 and CDR2: SGHNT, YENEEA. This CDR3 comprises 16 residues. The CDR3, as DNA: TGTGCCAGCAGCAAAGGCGGGGACAGGGGAGTCACTGAAGCTTTCTTT. Residues: CASSKGGDRGVTEAFF.

This clone occurred a few times. This chain links TRBV29-1 with TRBJ2-1, with D unresolved. The CDR3 runs to 11 residues. With 7 bases removed from V and 7 bases from J, the gap between germline ends came to 11 bases. Per germline, CDR1 SQVTM and CDR2 ANQGSEA. The CDR3 sequence is CSALGYNEQFF. The CDR3 DNA is TGCAGCGCATTGGGCTATAATGAGCAGTTCTTC.

The chain couples TRBV19 to TRBJ1-1, with D perhaps TRBD1 (6 bases). Deletions cut 5 bases from V and 2 bases from J, with 12 bases between. Germline V gives CDR1 LNHDA, CDR2 SQIVND (reference sequence). This CDR3 has 14 amino acids. CDR3 coding DNA: TGTGCCAGTAGTCCTGGGACATTTAACACTGAAGCTTTCTTT. Translation: CASSPGTFNTEAFF.

This chain connects TRBV5-1 to TRBJ1-4; 7 positions agree with TRBD1. V was clipped by 4 bases and J by 4 bases; unmatched bases: 4. The CDR3 extends over 14 amino acids. Germline V lookup: CDR1 SGHRS, CDR2 YFSETQ. DNA of the CDR3: TGCGCCAGCAGCCAGGACAGGAGTAATGAAAAACTGTTTTTT. It encodes CASSQDRSNEKLFF.